This TCR beta chain was sequenced in a study of blood T cells in healthy people across ages. This clonotype was seen many times. The use of a sample-barcoded 5' primer and a J-beta primer mix characterized a second PCR of about 7 to 12 cycles. TCRdb re-derived calls from the 5' RACE reads in MiXCR, one entry per CDR3 protein. The data hold over 550,000 distinct CDR3 sequences, with about 30% observed a single time. CDR1 is KGHSH, CDR2 LQKENI, per germline. The CDR3 length is 13 residues. Trimming stripped 8 bases from V and 2 bases from J, with 13 bases between. The sample was blood. The V call is TRBV18, the J call TRBJ2-7; a possible D gene is TRBD2 (6 bases). The TCR sequence derives from an elderly woman in good health. The CDR3 coding sequence is TGTGCCAGCAGCCGGGACTCGACCTACGAGCAGTACTTC. It is translated as CASSRDSTYEQYF.